What follows are 27 T cell receptor beta chains derived from one specimen sequenced in a study of blood T cells in healthy people across ages. Alongside a J-beta primer mix, a sample-barcoded 5' primer served in a second PCR lasting about 6 to 11 cycles. Using its own MiXCR run on the 5' RACE reads, TCRdb lists one record per CDR3 protein. The data hold 1.6 million or so distinct CDR3 sequences, with roughly a third observed a single time. Sequencing input: blood. The receptors come from a woman aged 25 to 39 in good health.

This clonotype showed up just a few times. The chain employs TRBV28 and TRBJ1-2; 7 bases align to TRBD1. The CDR3 is 14 residues long. V shed 5 bases and J 4 bases; nucleotides not matched to a gene: 7. Germline V CDR1 and CDR2: MDHEN, SYDVKM. This CDR3 is CASSRQGSAYGYTF. CDR3 nucleotide sequence: TGTGCCAGCAGTCGACAGGGATCAGCCTATGGCTACACCTTC.

This chain links TRBV9 with TRBJ2-3; D may correspond to TRBD1 or TRBD2 (6 bases each). The CDR3 spans 16 residues. V was cut by 0 bases and J by 1 base, with 12 bases left in between. Germline V gene lookup returns CDR1 SGDLS and CDR2 YYNGEE. CDR3 amino acids: CASSVDGGPRTDTQYF. Here the CDR3 DNA reads TGTGCCAGCAGCGTAGACGGGGGCCCCCGCACAGATACGCAGTATTTT. The variable domain in full, with the rest retrieved from reference TRBV9 and TRBJ2-3, is DSGVTQTPKHLITATGQRVTLRCSPRSGDLSVYWYQQSLDQGLQFLIQYYNGEERAKGNILERFSAQQFPDLHSELNLSSLELGDSALYFCASSVDGGPRTDTQYFGPGTRLTVL.

As concerns this clonotype: Being one base from a much bigger clone, this may be a read error. The chain uses TRBV12-3 or TRBV12-4 and TRBJ2-3; no reliable D call. The CDR3 loop spans 14 amino acids. DNA for the CDR3: TGTGCCAGCAGGACCGGCGATAGCACAGATGCGCAGTATTTT. Amino acids: CASRTGDSTDAQYF.

This chain joins TRBV6-1 and TRBJ1-5; D remains ambiguous. V was clipped by 2 bases and J by 4 bases, with 9 bases between them. The CDR3 extends over 14 amino acids. Germline V gene lookup returns CDR1 MNHNS and CDR2 SASEGT. The CDR3 DNA sequence: TGTGCCAGCAGTGAAAGGTCCCAGAATCAGCCCCAGCATTTT. Protein: CASSERSQNQPQHF.

This clonotype came up a few times. The chain uses TRBV6-1 and TRBJ2-7; a weak D match, TRBD2 (6 bases). This CDR3 spans 17 amino acids. V shed 4 bases and J shed 1 base, with 20 bases lying between them. Germline-derived CDR1 and CDR2 are MNHNS and SASEGT. CDR3: CASSGRVIGTQSYEQYF. The CDR3 DNA sequence: TGTGCCAGCAGTGGCAGGGTTATTGGGACTCAATCCTACGAGCAGTACTTC.

The V call is TRBV5-1, the J call TRBJ1-2; D is possibly TRBD1 (6 bases). From germline, CDR1 is SGHRS and CDR2 YFSETQ. The CDR3 contains 14 residues. The V and J ends lost 4 bases and 5 bases respectively, with 15 bases between them. The CDR3 nucleotides are TGCGCCAGCAGCGACTCGCAGGGGCCGTATGGCTACACCTTC. Translating gives CASSDSQGPYGYTF.

This clonotype appeared many times. The rearrangement links TRBV7-2 to TRBJ2-5; D uncertain. The length of the CDR3 is 14 residues. Trimming pared 10 bases from V and 0 bases from J, leaving 15 bases between. Germline CDR1 reads SGHTA; CDR2 reads FQGNSA. The CDR3 DNA is TGTGCCACCGGACGCCCGGGCTACCAAGAGACCCAGTACTTC. It translates to CATGRPGYQETQYF.

This clonotype was detected a few times. The rearrangement links TRBV4-2 to TRBJ2-5; maybe TRBD2 (5 bases). Matching the DNA end better, TRBJ2-7 makes the J call doubtful. The CDR3 totals 14 residues. CDR1 LGHNA and CDR2 YNFKEQ come from the germline V gene. The CDR3 DNA is TGTGCCAGCAGCCGAGAGGGCTCCCTCTACGAGCAGTACTTC. It is translated as CASSREGSLYEQYF.

This clonotype was picked up many times. This chain links TRBV4-1 with TRBJ1-2, with D possibly being TRBD1 (5 bases). The germline V gene encodes CDR1 MGHRA and CDR2 YSYEKL. The CDR3 has 16 residues. V was cut by 1 base and J by 4 bases, with 16 bases left in between. In nucleotides, the CDR3 is TGCGCCAGCAGCCAAGGCAGGGCCCGCGGGCGCTATGGCTACACCTTC. Translated: CASSQGRARGRYGYTF.

This clonotype came up a few times. The chain has TRBV25-1 and TRBJ2-4; D ambiguous. V lost 8 bases, J lost 7 bases, and 15 bases lay in between. The CDR3 is 13 amino acids. Germline loops: CDR1 MGHDK, CDR2 SYGVNS. The CDR3 here is CASGKAAENIQYF. The CDR3 bases are TGTGCCAGCGGGAAGGCGGCCGAGAACATTCAGTACTTC.

This rearrangement joins TRBV20-1 to TRBJ2-1, with TRBD2 matching 7 bases. Germline assignment: CDR1 DFQATT and CDR2 SNEGSKA (reference sequence). CDR3 size: 11 residues. V gave up 6 bases and J gave up 10 bases; unmatched junction bases: 6. CDR3 in amino acids: CSAKGLSEQFF. The DNA for the CDR3 is TGCAGTGCCAAGGGACTATCAGAGCAGTTCTTC.

This clonotype was seen a handful of times. This chain links TRBV10-3 with TRBJ1-4; D gene ambiguous. Trimming removed 6 bases from V and 10 bases from J, with 9 bases in between. CDR3 size: 11 residues. The germline V gene encodes CDR1 ENHRY and CDR2 SYGVKD. This chain's CDR3 is CAISSGGKLFF. The CDR3 nucleotides read TGTGCCATCAGCTCGGGTGGAAAACTGTTTTTT.

This clonotype was seen a handful of times. The J gene is TRBJ2-7, the V gene TRBV12-3 or TRBV12-4; D might be TRBD2 (5 bases). CDR3 length: 14 amino acids. Trimming removed 2 bases from V and 6 bases from J, with 14 bases in between. The CDR3 nucleotides are TGTGCCAGCAGTTTAAGTGGGAGAAACGGCGAGCAGTACTTC. Amino acid sequence: CASSLSGRNGEQYF.

V usage is TRBV20-1 and J usage is TRBJ2-7; D is possibly TRBD1 (6 bases). V lost 7 bases and J 4 bases, leaving 17 bases between the germline ends. This CDR3 has 13 residues. Germline V gene sequence: CDR1 DFQATT, CDR2 SNEGSKA (reference sequence). CDR3 DNA sequence: TGCAGTGGGGAAGGGGACAACTTATACGAGCAGTACTTC. Translation gives CSGEGDNLYEQYF.

This clonotype was detected a few times. This chain links TRBV7-2 with TRBJ2-1; 9 bases are shared with TRBD2. Looked up from germline, CDR1 is SGHTA and CDR2 is FQGNSA. Germline trimming cut 4 bases from V and 10 bases from J; bases unmatched to any gene: 11. The CDR3 extends over 15 amino acids. CDR3: CASSSSGGGAVEQFF. The CDR3 nucleotides are TGTGCCAGCAGCTCCTCCGGCGGGGGGGCCGTCGAGCAGTTCTTC.

There are a few counts of this clonotype. This chain connects TRBV6-1 to TRBJ2-7; D ambiguous. Germline-derived CDR1 and CDR2 are MNHNS and SASEGT. There are 12 residues in the CDR3. Trimming shortened V by 5 bases and J by 0 bases, and 5 bases separated the two germline ends. CDR3 loop: CASSWLSYEQYF. CDR3 in DNA: TGTGCCAGCAGTTGGCTCTCCTACGAGCAGTACTTC.

With respect to this clonotype: The junction does not match germline at one end; this may be a read error. V and J are TRBV2 and TRBJ2-7; TRBD1 aligns across 9 bases. From germline, CDR1 is SNHLY and CDR2 FYNNEI. The CDR3 has 14 amino acids. CDR3 coding DNA: TGTGCCTGCAGGTGGACAGGGGCGACCTACGAGCAGTACTTC. Amino acids: CACRWTGATYEQYF.

This chain connects TRBV7-8 to TRBJ1-5; D is uncertain. V was trimmed by 5 bases and J by 4 bases, leaving 15 bases between them. The CDR3 contains 15 residues. Germline assignment: CDR1 SGHVS and CDR2 FQNEAQ. This CDR3 is CASSAYESGNQPQHF. Here the CDR3 DNA reads TGTGCCAGCAGCGCTTACGAGTCTGGGAATCAGCCCCAGCATTTT.

This chain connects TRBV20-1 to TRBJ2-1, with 9 nucleotides matching TRBD2. Germline trimming cut 0 bases from V and 3 bases from J; bases unmatched to any gene: 6. This CDR3 comprises 16 residues. Germline-derived CDR1 and CDR2 are DFQATT and SNEGSKA (reference sequence). The CDR3 DNA reads as TGCAGTGCTAGAGAAGCTAGCGGGATTAACTACAATGAGCAGTTCTTC. Translation: CSAREASGINYNEQFF.

This clonotype occurred a few times. The chain recombines TRBV2 with TRBJ2-1; D perhaps matches TRBD1 (7 bases). The CDR3 is made up of 16 amino acids. The V and J ends lost 5 bases and 1 base respectively, with 15 bases between them. CDR1 and CDR2 from the germline V gene are SNHLY and FYNNEI. CDR3 loop: CASSWSAGGSYNEQFF. CDR3 bases: TGTGCCAGCAGTTGGAGCGCAGGGGGGTCCTACAATGAGCAGTTCTTC.

This clonotype occurred a few times. The rearrangement uses TRBV4-1 and TRBJ2-1; D may match TRBD1 or TRBD2 (5 bases each). This CDR3 spans 15 amino acids. CDR1 and CDR2 (germline): MGHRA, YSYEKL. V was clipped by 4 bases and J by 8 bases, with 18 bases between them. CDR3 amino acids: CASSRRDGFGDEQFF. In nucleotides, the CDR3 is TGCGCCAGCAGCCGCAGGGACGGCTTCGGGGATGAGCAGTTCTTC.

This sequence joins TRBV20-1 and TRBJ2-1; 14 bases fit TRBD2. Trimming cost V 6 bases and J 1 base; bases outside gene matches: 5. CDR1 and CDR2 (germline): DFQATT, SNEGSKA (reference sequence). The CDR3 extends over 16 amino acids. The chain's CDR3 is CSAKRTSGRSYNEQFF. Written as DNA, the CDR3 is TGCAGTGCCAAGAGGACTAGCGGGAGGTCCTACAATGAGCAGTTCTTC.

V usage is TRBV4-2 and J usage is TRBJ2-1; no clear D gene. Germline V CDR1 and CDR2: LGHNA, YNFKEQ. The V and J ends lost 0 bases and 6 bases respectively, with 12 bases between them. The CDR3 is made up of 15 amino acids. CDR3 in amino acids: CASSQDPQRVNEQFF. Here the CDR3 DNA reads TGTGCCAGCAGCCAAGATCCTCAGAGAGTCAATGAGCAGTTCTTC.

Concerning this clonotype: A read error may explain this, as a much larger clone is one base away. V gene TRBV4-1 combines with J gene TRBJ2-7, with a weak D call TRBD2 (6 bases). This CDR3 is built from 15 residues. CDR1 MGHRA and CDR2 YSYEKL come from the germline V gene. V gave up 5 bases and J gave up 4 bases, with 18 bases separating them. This CDR3 is CASSCRVSEGYEQYF. As DNA, the CDR3 is TGCGCCAGCAGCTGCCGGGTCTCGGAGGGGTACGAGCAGTACTTC.

The CDR3 coding sequence is TGTGCCAGCAGAGACGGGAGGGGTCCCAATGAGCAGTTCTTC. It specifies CASRDGRGPNEQFF. The chain joins TRBV7-3 to TRBJ2-1; 8 nucleotides agree with TRBD2. The V gene's germline CDR1 is SGHTA and CDR2 FQGTGA. The CDR3 contains 14 residues. V shed 6 bases and J 6 bases; nucleotides not matched to a gene: 7.

The rearrangement links TRBV30 to TRBJ2-5; TRBD2 is a possible D gene (5 bases). The CDR3 contains 15 residues. V shed 1 base and J shed 2 bases, with 14 bases lying between them. Germline assignment: CDR1 GTSNPN and CDR2 SVGIG (reference sequence). In DNA, the CDR3 is TGTGCCTGGAGTGCCCCGGGATGGCAGCAAGAGACCCAGTACTTC. Translating gives CAWSAPGWQQETQYF.

V is TRBV24-1 and J is TRBJ1-6; TRBD1 is a possible D gene (5 bases). Trimming shortened V by 0 bases and J by 11 bases, and 19 bases separated the two germline ends. CDR3 length equals 17 residues. Germline V lookup: CDR1 KGHDR, CDR2 SFDVKD. The CDR3 reads CATSDLIQAKLGAPLHF. CDR3 nucleotides: TGTGCCACCAGTGATTTGATACAGGCGAAACTCGGGGCACCCCTCCACTTT.